Listed here are 27 T cell receptor beta chains from one sample, sequenced in a study of blood T cell repertoires in COVID-19. TCRdb keeps only in-frame clones here, not all; method: immunoSEQ multiplex PCR. Of 200,000 to 300,000 clones listed, about 80% are singletons. What was sequenced was peripheral blood. The receptors stem from a human donor in a cohort sampled during active COVID-19.

This chain connects TRBV28 to TRBJ1-5, with 9 bases fitting TRBD1. V lost 6 bases, J lost 6 bases, and 9 bases stayed unmatched. Germline V gene data show CDR1 as MDHEN and CDR2 as SYDVKM. This CDR3 has 15 residues. This chain's CDR3 is CASRSTGGVGQPQHF. The CDR3, as DNA: TGTGCCAGCAGGAGCACAGGGGGCGTCGGTCAGCCCCAGCATTTT.

The CDR3 DNA is TGTGCCAGCAGTGAACACGGGACAGGGTCCGGTTTCAGAATTTCACCCCTCCACTTT. Protein: CASSEHGTGSGFRISPLHF. The V gene is TRBV6-1, the J gene TRBJ1-6; 9 bases map to TRBD1. After removal of 2 bases from V and 9 bases from J, the junction contained 17 bases not matched to a gene. CDR1 and CDR2 (germline): MNHNS, SASEGT. This CDR3 comprises 19 residues.

The rearrangement joins TRBV18 to TRBJ2-1; TRBD2 matches 7 bases. Trimming took 2 bases from V and 5 from J; bases not matched to a gene: 6. Per germline, CDR1 KGHSH and CDR2 LQKENI. This CDR3 is built from 15 residues. The CDR3: CASSPSTSRNNEQFF. The CDR3 bases are TGTGCCAGCTCACCATCGACTAGCCGTAACAATGAGCAGTTCTTC.

The V and J genes are TRBV21-1 and TRBJ1-5; whether TRBD1, the table's D call, matches the DNA was not checked. TRBV21-1 represents a pseudogene. This CDR3 region has 17 residues. CDR3 nucleotides: TGTGCCAGCAGTACAAAGGACAGGGGCTCCCTGGGCCAGCCCCAGCATTTT. As protein: CASSTKDRGSLGQPQHF.

V gene TRBV7-8 combines with J gene TRBJ1-4; D not resolved. CDR3 size: 14 residues. The V gene's germline CDR1 is SGHVS and CDR2 FQNEAQ. V lost 5 bases to trimming and J lost 2 bases, with 9 bases between them. This chain's CDR3 is CASSPLSTNEKLFF. CDR3 bases: TGTGCCAGCAGCCCCCTCTCCACTAATGAAAAACTGTTTTTT.

In DNA, the CDR3 is TGCGCCAGCAGCCTCGGGGATACGAGCGTTTACCGCTCTGGGGCCAACGTCCTGACTTTC. It translates to CASSLGDTSVYRSGANVLTF. The J gene is TRBJ2-6, the V gene TRBV5-1; possible D gene TRBD2, 5 bases. The CDR3 extends over 20 amino acids. Trimming removed 4 bases from V and 0 bases from J, with 23 bases in between. Per germline, CDR1 SGHRS and CDR2 YFSETQ.

The chain links TRBV2 to TRBJ2-5; D may be TRBD1 (5 bases). The germline V gene encodes CDR1 SNHLY and CDR2 FYNNEI. The CDR3 sequence is 15 residues long. Trimming took 3 bases from V and 5 from J, leaving 16 bases between them. The CDR3 bases are TGTGCCAGCAGTGATGTTCAGGGTGGTGGGGAGACCCAGTACTTC. The encoded protein is CASSDVQGGGETQYF. The variable domain in full, with the rest retrieved from reference TRBV2 and TRBJ2-5, is EPEVTQTPSHQVTQMGQEVILRCVPISNHLYFYWYRQILGQKVEFLVSFYNNEISEKSEIFDDQFSVERPDGSNFTLKIRSTKLEDSAMYFCASSDVQGGGETQYFGPGTRLLVL.

This chain connects TRBV21-1 to TRBJ2-2; the tabulated D call, TRBD2, remains unverified against the DNA. TRBV21-1 is described as a pseudogene. This CDR3 contains 17 residues. The CDR3 sequence is CASSKVPWGGPTGELFF. CDR3 nucleotides: TGTGCCAGCAGCAAAGTTCCGTGGGGGGGCCCCACCGGGGAGCTGTTTTTT.

This clone appeared a single time. V usage is TRBV3-1 (or the pseudogene TRBV3-2) and J usage is TRBJ2-5; 13 bases are shared with TRBD2. CDR1 and CDR2 from the germline V gene are LGHDT and YNNKEL (reference sequence). J lost 5 bases, V lost 4 bases, and 13 bases had no gene match. The CDR3 covers 18 residues. CDR3 nucleotide sequence: TGTGCCAGCAGCCCGAGGACTAGCGGGGGCCTCGGGGTGGAGACCCAGTACTTC. This gives the protein CASSPRTSGGLGVETQYF.

The chain uses TRBV28 and TRBJ2-7; weak D call: TRBD2 (5 bases). Trimming removed 4 bases at V and 5 bases at J, with 15 bases between. Per germline, CDR1 MDHEN and CDR2 SYDVKM. The CDR3 sequence is 14 residues long. The CDR3 reads CASSSHPGNDEQYF. The CDR3 DNA sequence: TGTGCCAGCAGTTCCCATCCGGGGAACGACGAGCAGTACTTC.

The V gene is TRBV14, the J gene TRBJ1-1; D gene ambiguous. Trimming left V 1 base short and J 1 base short, with 4 bases between. Germline CDR1 and CDR2: SGHDN and FVKESK. The length of the CDR3 is 13 residues. The CDR3 sequence is CASSQVANTEAFF. CDR3 nucleotides: TGTGCCAGCAGCCAAGTGGCGAACACTGAAGCTTTCTTT. Full variable domain (rest looked up from reference TRBV14 and TRBJ1-1): EAGVTQFPSHSVIEKGQTVTLRCDPISGHDNLYWYRRVMGKEIKFLLHFVKESKQDESGMPNNRFLAERTGGTYSTLKVQPAELEDSGVYFCASSQVANTEAFFGQGTRLTVV.

This chain connects TRBV3-1 (or the pseudogene TRBV3-2) to TRBJ2-5, with TRBD2 matching over 10 bases. The J segment lost 3 bases and the V segment lost 3 bases, leaving 1 base of the junction unmatched. Germline values: CDR1 LGHDT, CDR2 YNNKEL (reference sequence). This CDR3 has 14 residues. CDR3 residues: CASSQLAGEETQYF. The CDR3 region has the DNA TGTGCCAGCAGCCAGCTAGCGGGAGAAGAGACCCAGTACTTC.

The chain employs TRBV4-2 and TRBJ2-7; 8 nucleotides agree with TRBD1. Germline trimming cut 3 bases from V and 0 bases from J; bases unmatched to any gene: 4. Germline V CDR1 and CDR2: LGHNA, YNFKEQ. There are 15 residues in the CDR3. The CDR3 nucleotides read TGTGCCAGCAGCCAGACAGGGGACCTCTCCTACGAGCAGTACTTC. Protein product: CASSQTGDLSYEQYF.

The genes are TRBV5-1 and TRBJ1-1; no definite D call. Germline V lookup: CDR1 SGHRS, CDR2 YFSETQ. The CDR3 is made up of 16 amino acids. V shed 1 base and J shed 1 base, with 14 bases lying between them. For the CDR3, the DNA is TGCGCCAGCAGCTTGATATTAAGCCGAGCGAACACTGAAGCTTTCTTT. Translating it yields CASSLILSRANTEAFF. The complete variable domain, with remaining parts taken from reference TRBV5-1 and TRBJ1-1, reads KAGVTQTPRYLIKTRGQQVTLSCSPISGHRSVSWYQQTPGQGLQFLFEYFSETQRNKGNFPGRFSGRQFSNSRSEMNVSTLELGDSALYLCASSLILSRANTEAFFGQGTRLTVV.

The chain joins TRBV6-1 to TRBJ1-5; D is unresolved. Germline V lookup: CDR1 MNHNS, CDR2 SASEGT. The CDR3 runs 15 residues. Deletions cut 3 bases from V and 2 bases from J, with 11 bases between. The CDR3 loop reads CASSDGSGGNQPQHF. CDR3 bases: TGTGCCAGCAGTGACGGGAGTGGGGGCAATCAGCCCCAGCATTTT.

The J gene is TRBJ1-2, the V gene TRBV29-1; D unresolved. This CDR3 is 15 amino acids long. Germline V CDR1 and CDR2: SQVTM, ANQGSEA. Trimming removed 0 bases from V and 4 bases from J, with 15 bases in between. CDR3 sequence reads: CSVEDLEGWAYGYTF. The DNA of the CDR3 is TGCAGCGTTGAAGATCTGGAGGGATGGGCCTATGGCTACACCTTC.

The V gene is TRBV28, the J gene TRBJ2-1, with a tentative D call TRBD1 (7 bases). V shed 2 bases and J shed 5 bases, with 16 bases lying between them. CDR3 length: 16 residues. Per the germline V gene, CDR1 is MDHEN and CDR2 is SYDVKM. This CDR3 reads CASSLLPSGGNNEQFF. In DNA, the CDR3 is TGTGCCAGCAGTTTACTCCCGTCAGGGGGGAACAATGAGCAGTTCTTC. Combining the CDR3 with reference TRBV28 and TRBJ2-1 gives the whole variable domain DVKVTQSSRYLVKRTGEKVFLECVQDMDHENMFWYRQDPGLGLRLIYFSYDVKMKEKGDIPEGYSVSREKKERFSLILESASTNQTSMYLCASSLLPSGGNNEQFFGPGTRLTVL.

With regard to this clone: One end of the junction does not line up with germline, which may come from a read error. V usage is TRBV7-7 and J usage is TRBJ2-1; D call uncertain. Germline values: CDR1 SSHAT, CDR2 FNYEAQ (reference sequence). The CDR3 is 15 residues long. CDR3 nucleotide sequence: TGTGCTAGCAGCTTAGGGCGCCCGGGTTACAATGAGCAGTTCTTC. This translates into CASSLGRPGYNEQFF.

This clone has ten or more counts. The chain links TRBV6-5 to TRBJ1-1; D gene unclear. CDR1 MNHEY and CDR2 SVGAGI come from the germline V gene. The CDR3 runs 13 residues. V was clipped by 2 bases and J by 3 bases, with 7 bases between them. This chain's CDR3 is CASSYIGDTEAFF. CDR3 nucleotides: TGTGCCAGCAGTTACATAGGAGACACTGAAGCTTTCTTT.

The chain has TRBV12-5 and TRBJ2-2; 9 bases agree with TRBD1. CDR1 LGHNT and CDR2 FRNRAP come from the germline V gene. The ends lost 7 bases at V and 1 base at J; junction bases unmatched: 4. This CDR3 is 15 amino acids long. The CDR3 loop is CASAVGQGNTGELFF. Here the CDR3 DNA reads TGTGCTAGTGCCGTGGGACAGGGGAACACCGGGGAGCTGTTTTTT.

The chain carries TRBV9 and TRBJ2-3, with D unclear. The V end lost 4 bases, the J end lost 6 bases, and 12 bases lay between the germline ends. CDR1 and CDR2 from the germline V gene are SGDLS and YYNGEE. The CDR3 contains 13 residues. CDR3 DNA: TGTGCCAGCAGCCTCTCCTCGGTGGATACGCAGTATTTT. Encoded protein: CASSLSSVDTQYF. The full variable domain, rest sourced from reference TRBV9 and TRBJ2-3, is DSGVTQTPKHLITATGQRVTLRCSPRSGDLSVYWYQQSLDQGLQFLIQYYNGEERAKGNILERFSAQQFPDLHSELNLSSLELGDSALYFCASSLSSVDTQYFGPGTRLTVL.

V and J are TRBV2 and TRBJ2-1; TRBD1 matches at 10 bases. The germline V gene has CDR1 SNHLY and CDR2 FYNNEI. CDR3 length: 15 residues. With 6 bases clipped from V and 7 bases from J, the junction kept 9 bases outside the gene matches. The CDR3 protein is CASRDRGTGVNEQFF. CDR3 coding DNA: TGTGCCAGCAGGGACCGAGGGACAGGGGTTAATGAGCAGTTCTTC.

This rearrangement joins TRBV27 to TRBJ2-2; tentatively, D is TRBD2 (6 bases). From germline, CDR1 is MNHEY and CDR2 SMNVEV (reference sequence). V lost 5 bases and J lost 4, with 17 bases in between. The CDR3 runs to 16 residues. The CDR3: CASSAWGVSGTGELFF. Written as DNA, the CDR3 is TGTGCCAGCAGTGCCTGGGGGGTTTCGGGCACCGGGGAGCTGTTTTTT.

The chain uses TRBV29-1 and TRBJ2-5; 7 bases fit TRBD1. The CDR3 consists of 12 residues. In germline, CDR1 is SQVTM, CDR2 ANQGSEA. Trimming took 4 bases from V and 1 from J; bases not matched to a gene: 0. For the CDR3, the DNA is TGCAGCGTTGGGACAGGCCAAGAGACCCAGTACTTC. As protein: CSVGTGQETQYF.

The J gene is TRBJ2-7, the V gene TRBV4-2, with 7 bases identical to TRBD1. Germline V gives CDR1 LGHNA, CDR2 YNFKEQ. There are 15 residues in the CDR3. V was clipped by 0 bases and J by 6 bases; unmatched bases: 8. The CDR3 region has the DNA TGTGCCAGCAGCCAAGATATGACAGGGCGTCCCGAGCAGTACTTC. This codes for CASSQDMTGRPEQYF.

V is TRBV18 and J is TRBJ2-4; TRBD1 agrees at 7 bases. Germline CDR1 is KGHSH and CDR2 is LQKENI. The CDR3 is made up of 16 amino acids. J gave up 5 bases and V 3 bases, and 10 bases lay outside the gene matches. The chain's CDR3 is CASSPRQGSSQNIQYF. The CDR3 DNA follows: TGTGCCAGCTCACCTCGACAGGGTTCCTCCCAAAACATTCAGTACTTC.

The J gene is TRBJ2-2, the V gene TRBV18; 7 positions agree with TRBD1. Germline V gene data show CDR1 as KGHSH and CDR2 as LQKENI. V shed 2 bases, J shed 4 bases, and the junction held 4 bases outside the gene matches. The CDR3 sequence is 15 residues long. The CDR3 DNA reads as TGTGCCAGCTCACCAGAGAACAGGGGCACCGGGGAGCTGTTTTTT. This translates into CASSPENRGTGELFF.